Listed below are T cell receptor beta chains from one sample, sequenced in a study of cytomegalovirus exposure and HLA in healthy donors. The assay was immunoSEQ multiplex PCR, and TCRdb's table has in-frame clones only and misses some. The table includes about 140,000 clones, approximately 70% detected once. Sequenced input: PBMCs. All receptors come from a woman in her 30s in good health and CMV-seronegative. Each CDR3 is given with its conserved first and last residue. D genes are given only for firm matches. Some rows have no size entry. The others give once, few or many, or a class for an expanded clone.

J gene: TRBJ1-4; D gene: NA; clone size: NA; CDR3 length: 14; V gene: TRBV14; CDR3 DNA: TGTGCCAGCAGCCAAGTGGGGCTTAATGAAAAACTGTTTTTT; CDR3 protein: CASSQVGLNEKLFF
J gene: TRBJ2-5; D gene: TRBD2; clone size: NA; CDR3 length: 13; V gene: TRBV6-6; CDR3 DNA: TGTGCCAGCAGTTCGGACGGGAGGGTGTCGCAGTACTTC; CDR3 protein: CASSSDGRVSQYF
J gene: TRBJ1-2; D gene: NA; clone size: once; CDR3 length: 13; V gene: TRBV7-9; CDR3 DNA: TGTGCCAGCGAGACAGAAATGAATCATGGCTACACCTTC; CDR3 protein: CASETEMNHGYTF
J gene: TRBJ1-5; D gene: NA; clone size: NA; CDR3 length: 15; V gene: TRBV7-2; CDR3 DNA: TGTGCCAGCAGCTTAGTGGGGGGGGGCAATCAGCCCCAGCATTTT; CDR3 protein: CASSLVGGGNQPQHF
J gene: TRBJ2-7; D gene: NA; clone size: NA; CDR3 length: 14; V gene: TRBV18; CDR3 DNA: TGTGCCAGCTCACCGGAGCAGTACTCCTACGAGCAGTACTTC; CDR3 protein: CASSPEQYSYEQYF
J gene: TRBJ2-7; D gene: TRBD2; clone size: NA; CDR3 length: 15; V gene: TRBV5-4; CDR3 DNA: TGTGCCAGCAGCTCGCTAGCGGGAGGGCCCCACGAGCAGTACTTC; CDR3 protein: CASSSLAGGPHEQYF
J gene: TRBJ2-1; D gene: NA; clone size: NA; CDR3 length: 14; V gene: TRBV6-6; CDR3 DNA: TGTGCCAGCAGTTACTCGGGGGAGGAGGCTGAGCAGTTCTTC; CDR3 protein: CASSYSGEEAEQFF
J gene: TRBJ2-2; D gene: NA; clone size: many; CDR3 length: 13; V gene: TRBV14; CDR3 DNA: TGTGCCAGCAGCCAAGAACTTGTCGGGGAGCTGTTTTTT; CDR3 protein: CASSQELVGELFF
J gene: TRBJ1-1; D gene: NA; clone size: few; CDR3 length: 14; V gene: TRBV18; CDR3 DNA: TGTGCCAGCTCCCGGGACAAACTGAACACTGAAGCTTTCTTT; CDR3 protein: CASSRDKLNTEAFF
J gene: TRBJ1-5; D gene: TRBD1; clone size: once; CDR3 length: 14; V gene: TRBV19; CDR3 DNA: TGTGCCACGCGACCGGGACAGCACAATCAGCCCCAGCATTTT; CDR3 protein: CATRPGQHNQPQHF
J gene: TRBJ2-7; D gene: TRBD1; clone size: NA; CDR3 length: 17; V gene: TRBV25-1; CDR3 DNA: TGTGCCAGCAGTCCCCTCACCAGGGGGACCATGAACTACGAGCAGTACTTC; CDR3 protein: CASSPLTRGTMNYEQYF
J gene: TRBJ2-1; D gene: TRBD2; clone size: once; CDR3 length: 15; V gene: TRBV30; CDR3 DNA: TGTGCCTGGAGGAGTTTAGCGGGGGGGCCTCGTGAGCAGTTCTTC; CDR3 protein: CAWRSLAGGPREQFF
J gene: TRBJ2-5; D gene: TRBD1; clone size: NA; CDR3 length: 15; V gene: TRBV5-1; CDR3 DNA: TGCGCCAGCAGCTCCATCGGGACAGGGGAAGAGACCCAGTACTTC; CDR3 protein: CASSSIGTGEETQYF
J gene: TRBJ2-7; D gene: NA; clone size: NA; CDR3 length: 14; V gene: TRBV28; CDR3 DNA: TGTGCCAGCAGCCCCCTCGCAGGGTACTACGAGCAGTACTTC; CDR3 protein: CASSPLAGYYEQYF
J gene: TRBJ1-2; D gene: TRBD1; clone size: once; CDR3 length: 15; V gene: TRBV5-1; CDR3 DNA: TGCGCCAGCAGCTTGTCGGCGGGACAGGGGGCGCCGGGCACCTTC; CDR3 protein: CASSLSAGQGAPGTF
J gene: TRBJ1-2; D gene: NA; clone size: NA; CDR3 length: 13; V gene: TRBV2; CDR3 DNA: TGCGCCAGCAGTGAAGAACGGGGGGATGGCTACACCTTC; CDR3 protein: CASSEERGDGYTF
J gene: TRBJ2-6; D gene: NA; clone size: NA; CDR3 length: 15; V gene: TRBV5-1; CDR3 DNA: TGCGCCAGCAGCCCACAGGGATCTGGGGCCAACGTCCTGACTTTC; CDR3 protein: CASSPQGSGANVLTF
J gene: TRBJ2-3; D gene: NA; clone size: NA; CDR3 length: 15; V gene: TRBV7-2; CDR3 DNA: TGTGCCAGCAGCTTTTCGGCAGGACTTGGGGATACGCAGTATTTT; CDR3 protein: CASSFSAGLGDTQYF
J gene: TRBJ2-5; D gene: TRBD2; clone size: NA; CDR3 length: 13; V gene: TRBV19; CDR3 DNA: TGTGCCAGTAGTATAGAGGGAGGGGAGACCCAGTACTTC; CDR3 protein: CASSIEGGETQYF
J gene: TRBJ1-2; D gene: TRBD1; clone size: few; CDR3 length: 16; V gene: TRBV10-3; CDR3 DNA: TGTGCCATCAGTGAGAGGGGACAGGGTTCGGGCTATGGCTACACCTTC; CDR3 protein: CAISERGQGSGYGYTF
J gene: TRBJ2-5; D gene: NA; clone size: NA; CDR3 length: 15; V gene: TRBV5-6; CDR3 DNA: TGTGCCAGCAGCTTCGAGGGGCAGGGGCAAGAGACCCAGTACTTC; CDR3 protein: CASSFEGQGQETQYF
J gene: TRBJ1-2; D gene: NA; clone size: NA; CDR3 length: 10; V gene: TRBV28; CDR3 DNA: TGTGCCAGCAGTTCGGGGGGCTACACCTTC; CDR3 protein: CASSSGGYTF
J gene: TRBJ1-5; D gene: NA; clone size: few; CDR3 length: 15; V gene: TRBV19; CDR3 DNA: TGTGCCAGTAGTCCCTTTCAGGGTGTCAATCAGCCCCAGCATTTT; CDR3 protein: CASSPFQGVNQPQHF
J gene: TRBJ2-3; D gene: TRBD2; clone size: NA; CDR3 length: 17; V gene: TRBV7-9; CDR3 DNA: TGTGCCAGCAGCCCTTACTTAGCGGGAGCTAGCACAGATACGCAGTATTTT; CDR3 protein: CASSPYLAGASTDTQYF
J gene: TRBJ1-5; D gene: NA; clone size: NA; CDR3 length: 13; V gene: TRBV19; CDR3 DNA: TGTGCCAGTAGTATAGATCTTATTCAGCCCCAGCATTTT; CDR3 protein: CASSIDLIQPQHF
J gene: TRBJ1-2; D gene: TRBD1; clone size: NA; CDR3 length: 16; V gene: TRBV19; CDR3 DNA: TGTGCCAGTAGTATTCCCGGGACAGGGGATTACTATGGCTACACCTTC; CDR3 protein: CASSIPGTGDYYGYTF
J gene: TRBJ1-6; D gene: NA; clone size: NA; CDR3 length: 12; V gene: TRBV28; CDR3 DNA: TGTGCCAGCAGTTCGGGGGATTCACCCCTCCACTTT; CDR3 protein: CASSSGDSPLHF
J gene: TRBJ1-2; D gene: NA; clone size: NA; CDR3 length: 11; V gene: TRBV20-1; CDR3 DNA: TGCAGTGTCCGCGCCTCGGGTGGCTACACCTTC; CDR3 protein: CSVRASGGYTF
J gene: TRBJ1-1; D gene: NA; clone size: NA; CDR3 length: 16; V gene: TRBV6-5; CDR3 DNA: TGTGCCAGCAGTTACTATCCGGGAGGAGGGAGCACTGAAGCTTTCTTT; CDR3 protein: CASSYYPGGGSTEAFF
J gene: TRBJ2-6; D gene: NA; clone size: NA; CDR3 length: 16; V gene: TRBV4-1; CDR3 DNA: TGCGCCAGCAGCCAAGAGAAAGGGGAAGGGGCCAACGTCCTGACTTTC; CDR3 protein: CASSQEKGEGANVLTF
J gene: TRBJ1-5; D gene: NA; clone size: few; CDR3 length: 14; V gene: TRBV27; CDR3 DNA: TGTGCCAGCAGTCCAAGGGGAAACAATCAGCCCCAGCATTTT; CDR3 protein: CASSPRGNNQPQHF
J gene: TRBJ1-2; D gene: TRBD1; clone size: NA; CDR3 length: 14; V gene: TRBV7-9; CDR3 DNA: TGTGCCAGCAGCTCTGACAGGGGGAACTATGGCTACACCTTC; CDR3 protein: CASSSDRGNYGYTF
J gene: TRBJ1-3; D gene: NA; clone size: NA; CDR3 length: 14; V gene: TRBV7-9; CDR3 DNA: TGTGCCACTGTAAAATTTGGGGCCGGAAACACCATATATTTT; CDR3 protein: CATVKFGAGNTIYF
J gene: TRBJ1-4; D gene: TRBD1; clone size: NA; CDR3 length: 15; V gene: TRBV4-1; CDR3 DNA: TGCGCCAGCAGCCATGGACAGGGAACGGACGAAAAACTGTTTTTT; CDR3 protein: CASSHGQGTDEKLFF
J gene: TRBJ2-3; D gene: NA; clone size: NA; CDR3 length: 14; V gene: TRBV30; CDR3 DNA: TGTGCCTGGGTTGACAGCACGAACACAGATACGCAGTATTTT; CDR3 protein: CAWVDSTNTDTQYF
J gene: TRBJ2-7; D gene: NA; clone size: NA; CDR3 length: 19; V gene: TRBV29-1; CDR3 DNA: TGCAGCGCACGGGGAGCCAACCTCCGGCCCGACCGGAGCTCCTACGAGCAGTACTTC; CDR3 protein: CSARGANLRPDRSSYEQYF
J gene: TRBJ2-5; D gene: TRBD2; clone size: NA; CDR3 length: 15; V gene: TRBV2; CDR3 DNA: TGTGCCAGCAGCCGGACTAGCGGGAGCGGGGAGACCCAGTACTTC; CDR3 protein: CASSRTSGSGETQYF
J gene: TRBJ2-7; D gene: NA; clone size: NA; CDR3 length: 17; V gene: TRBV7-3; CDR3 DNA: TGTGCCAGCAGCTTAACAGGAGCTAGCGCTCCCGGCTACGAGCAGTACTTC; CDR3 protein: CASSLTGASAPGYEQYF
J gene: TRBJ2-7; D gene: TRBD2; clone size: NA; CDR3 length: 14; V gene: TRBV7-2; CDR3 DNA: TGTGCCAGCAGCTTAGAACTAGCGGGAGGCGAGCAGTACTTC; CDR3 protein: CASSLELAGGEQYF
J gene: TRBJ1-6; D gene: NA; clone size: NA; CDR3 length: 15; V gene: TRBV7-2; CDR3 DNA: TGTGCCAGCAGCCTGGAGCCCGCGGGGGCTTCACCCCTCCACTTT; CDR3 protein: CASSLEPAGASPLHF
J gene: TRBJ2-1; D gene: TRBD2; clone size: NA; CDR3 length: 16; V gene: TRBV9; CDR3 DNA: TGTGCCAGCAGCTCGTGGACTAGCGGGAGGTCCAATGGGCAGTTCTTC; CDR3 protein: CASSSWTSGRSNGQFF
J gene: TRBJ2-2; D gene: TRBD2; clone size: NA; CDR3 length: 16; V gene: TRBV27; CDR3 DNA: TGTGCCAGCAGCTTAAGTGGGAGGGGATCCACCGGGGAGCTGCTTTTT; CDR3 protein: CASSLSGRGSTGELLF
J gene: TRBJ2-5; D gene: TRBD1; clone size: NA; CDR3 length: 15; V gene: TRBV7-9; CDR3 DNA: TGTGCCAGCAGCCGCGGACAGGGCAAGGAAGAGACCCAGTACTTC; CDR3 protein: CASSRGQGKEETQYF
J gene: TRBJ2-7; D gene: NA; clone size: NA; CDR3 length: 13; V gene: TRBV7-9; CDR3 DNA: TGTGCCAGCAGCCTACAGGGAACCTACGAGCAGTACTTC; CDR3 protein: CASSLQGTYEQYF